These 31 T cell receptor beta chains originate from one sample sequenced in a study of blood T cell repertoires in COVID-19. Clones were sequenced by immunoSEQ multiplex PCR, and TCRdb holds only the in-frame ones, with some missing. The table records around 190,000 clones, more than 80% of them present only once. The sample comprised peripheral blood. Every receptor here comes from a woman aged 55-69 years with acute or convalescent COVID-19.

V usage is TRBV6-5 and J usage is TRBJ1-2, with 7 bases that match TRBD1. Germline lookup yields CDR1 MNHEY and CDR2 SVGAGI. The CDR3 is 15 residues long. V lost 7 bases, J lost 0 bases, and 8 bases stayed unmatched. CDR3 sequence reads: CASTTGAHPNYGYTF. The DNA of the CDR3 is TGTGCCAGCACTACAGGGGCCCACCCTAACTATGGCTACACCTTC.

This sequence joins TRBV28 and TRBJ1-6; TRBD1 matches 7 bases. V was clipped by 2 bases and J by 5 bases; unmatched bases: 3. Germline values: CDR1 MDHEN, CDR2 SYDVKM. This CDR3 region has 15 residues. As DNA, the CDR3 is TGTGCCAGCAGTTTAAGGCAGGGGGATAATTCACCCCTCCACTTT. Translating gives CASSLRQGDNSPLHF.

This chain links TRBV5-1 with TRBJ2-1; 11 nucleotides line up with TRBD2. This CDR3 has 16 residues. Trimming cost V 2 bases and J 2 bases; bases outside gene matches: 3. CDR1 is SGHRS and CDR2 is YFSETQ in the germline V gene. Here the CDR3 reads CASSFIAGGPYNEQFF. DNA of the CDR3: TGCGCCAGCAGCTTTATAGCGGGAGGGCCCTACAATGAGCAGTTCTTC.

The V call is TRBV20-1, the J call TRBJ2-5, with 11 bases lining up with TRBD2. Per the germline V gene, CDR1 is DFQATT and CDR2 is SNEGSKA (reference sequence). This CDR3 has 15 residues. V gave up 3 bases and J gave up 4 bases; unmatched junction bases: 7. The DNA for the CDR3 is TGCAGTGCTAGTGAAACTAGCGGGGGACGAGAGACCCAGTACTTC. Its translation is CSASETSGGRETQYF.

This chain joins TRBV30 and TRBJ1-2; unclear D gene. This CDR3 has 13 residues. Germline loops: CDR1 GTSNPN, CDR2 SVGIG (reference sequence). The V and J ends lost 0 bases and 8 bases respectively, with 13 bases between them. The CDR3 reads CAWSVFEGAGYTF. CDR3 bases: TGTGCCTGGAGTGTGTTTGAGGGAGCAGGCTACACCTTC.

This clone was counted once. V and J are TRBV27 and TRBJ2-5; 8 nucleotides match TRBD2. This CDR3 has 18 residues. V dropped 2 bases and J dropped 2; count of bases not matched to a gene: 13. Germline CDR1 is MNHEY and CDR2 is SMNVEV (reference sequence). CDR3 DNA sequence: TGTGCCAGCAGTTTAGCTGGGGTCGGAACTAGCGGTCAAGAGACCCAGTACTTC. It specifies CASSLAGVGTSGQETQYF.

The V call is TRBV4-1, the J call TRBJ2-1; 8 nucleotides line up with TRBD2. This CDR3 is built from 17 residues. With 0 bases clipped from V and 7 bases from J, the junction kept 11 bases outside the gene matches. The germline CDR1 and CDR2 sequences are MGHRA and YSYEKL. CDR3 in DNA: TGCGCCAGCAGCCAAGAAGGTATAGCGGGACCCGGGAATGAGCAGTTCTTC. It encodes CASSQEGIAGPGNEQFF.

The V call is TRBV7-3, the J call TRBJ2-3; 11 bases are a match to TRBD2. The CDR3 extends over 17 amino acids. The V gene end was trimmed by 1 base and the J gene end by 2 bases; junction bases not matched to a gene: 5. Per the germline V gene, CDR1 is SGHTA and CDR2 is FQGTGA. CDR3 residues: CASSLIGTSGPTDTQYF. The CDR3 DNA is TGTGCCAGCAGCTTAATCGGGACTAGCGGTCCCACAGATACGCAGTATTTT. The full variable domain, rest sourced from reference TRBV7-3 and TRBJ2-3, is GAGVSQTPSNKVTEKGKYVELRCDPISGHTALYWYRQSLGQGPEFLIYFQGTGAADDSGLPNDRFFAVRPEGSVSTLKIQRTERGDSAVYLCASSLIGTSGPTDTQYFGPGTRLTVL.

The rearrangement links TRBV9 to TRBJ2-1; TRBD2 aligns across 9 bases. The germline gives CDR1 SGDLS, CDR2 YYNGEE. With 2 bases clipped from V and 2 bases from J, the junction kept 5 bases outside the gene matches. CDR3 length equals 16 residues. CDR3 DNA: TGTGCCAGCAGCGTTCCGGCTAGCGGGGCCTACAATGAGCAGTTCTTC. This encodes CASSVPASGAYNEQFF.

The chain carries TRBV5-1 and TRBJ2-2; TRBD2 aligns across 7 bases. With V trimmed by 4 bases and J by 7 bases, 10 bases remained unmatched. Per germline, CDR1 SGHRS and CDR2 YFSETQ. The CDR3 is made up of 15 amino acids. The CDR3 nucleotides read TGCGCCAGCAGCCCCTGGGGGGGTAGCATCGGGGAGCTGTTTTTT. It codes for CASSPWGGSIGELFF.

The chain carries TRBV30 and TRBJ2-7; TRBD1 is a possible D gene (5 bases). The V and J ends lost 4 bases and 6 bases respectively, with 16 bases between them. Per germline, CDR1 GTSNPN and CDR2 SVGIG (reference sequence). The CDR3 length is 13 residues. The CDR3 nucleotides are TGTGCCTGGAAGCCGCAGGGAAGCTTCGAGCAGTACTTC. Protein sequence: CAWKPQGSFEQYF.

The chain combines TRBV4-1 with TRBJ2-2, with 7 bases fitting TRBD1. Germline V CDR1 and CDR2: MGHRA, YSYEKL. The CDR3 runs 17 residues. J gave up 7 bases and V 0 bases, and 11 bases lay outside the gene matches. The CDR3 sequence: CASSQDQGRGSGGELFF. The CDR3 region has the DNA TGCGCCAGCAGCCAAGATCAGGGCAGGGGGAGCGGCGGGGAGCTGTTTTTT.

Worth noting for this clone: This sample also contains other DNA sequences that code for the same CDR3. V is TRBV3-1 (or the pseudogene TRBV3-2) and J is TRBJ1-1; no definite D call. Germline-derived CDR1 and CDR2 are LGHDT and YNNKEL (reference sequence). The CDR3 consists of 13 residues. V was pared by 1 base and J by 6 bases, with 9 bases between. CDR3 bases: TGTGCCAGCAGCCAAGTTAGCGGGGCTGAAGCTTTCTTT. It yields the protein CASSQVSGAEAFF.

The DNA of the CDR3 is TGTGCCAGCAGCCCGGGGACAGGGGAAAACTATGGCTACACCTTC. Residues: CASSPGTGENYGYTF. The V gene is TRBV3-1 (or the pseudogene TRBV3-2), the J gene TRBJ1-2; 10 nucleotides agree with TRBD1. Germline trimming cut 4 bases from V and 2 bases from J; bases unmatched to any gene: 4. The CDR3 has 15 residues. Germline assignment: CDR1 LGHDT and CDR2 YNNKEL (reference sequence).

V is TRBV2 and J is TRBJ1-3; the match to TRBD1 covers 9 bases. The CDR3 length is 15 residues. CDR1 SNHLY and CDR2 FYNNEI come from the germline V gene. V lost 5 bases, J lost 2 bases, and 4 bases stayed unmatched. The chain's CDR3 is CASSPDRGAGNTIYF. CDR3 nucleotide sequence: TGTGCCAGCAGTCCCGACAGGGGGGCTGGAAACACCATATATTTT.

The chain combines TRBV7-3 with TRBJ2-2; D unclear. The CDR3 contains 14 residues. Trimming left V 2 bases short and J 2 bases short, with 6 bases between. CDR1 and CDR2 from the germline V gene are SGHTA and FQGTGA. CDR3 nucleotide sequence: TGTGCCAGCAGCTTATCAGGAAACACCGGGGAGCTGTTTTTT. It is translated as CASSLSGNTGELFF.

Here the CDR3 reads CASSPLRRETQYF. The CDR3 DNA sequence: TGTGCCAGCAGCCCGCTCCGTCGGGAGACCCAGTACTTC. This sequence joins TRBV3-1 (or the pseudogene TRBV3-2) and TRBJ2-5, with D unresolved. Germline V lookup: CDR1 LGHDT, CDR2 YNNKEL (reference sequence). This CDR3 comprises 13 residues. Trimming took off 4 bases at V and 5 bases at J, with 11 bases between the two ends.

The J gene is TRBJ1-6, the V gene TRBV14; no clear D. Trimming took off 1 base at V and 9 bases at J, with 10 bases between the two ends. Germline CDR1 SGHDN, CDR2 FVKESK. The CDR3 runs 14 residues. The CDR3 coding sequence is TGTGCCAGCAGCCAAGGAGTCTCGAGTTCACCCCTCCACTTT. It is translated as CASSQGVSSSPLHF.

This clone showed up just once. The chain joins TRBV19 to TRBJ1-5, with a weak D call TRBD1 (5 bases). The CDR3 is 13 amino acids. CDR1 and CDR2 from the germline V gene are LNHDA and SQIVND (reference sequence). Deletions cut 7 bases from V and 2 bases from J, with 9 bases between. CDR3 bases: TGTGCCAGTACCTCCAGGGGCAATCAGCCCCAGCATTTT. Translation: CASTSRGNQPQHF.

CDR3 nucleotide sequence: TGTGCCAGCAGCTGGACAGGCCAAGAGACCCAGTACTTC. Its translation: CASSWTGQETQYF. The rearrangement joins TRBV5-6 to TRBJ2-5; 7 bases match TRBD1. The CDR3 spans 13 residues. CDR1 and CDR2 from the germline V gene are SGHDT and YYEEEE. V gave up 3 bases and J gave up 1 base; unmatched junction bases: 0.

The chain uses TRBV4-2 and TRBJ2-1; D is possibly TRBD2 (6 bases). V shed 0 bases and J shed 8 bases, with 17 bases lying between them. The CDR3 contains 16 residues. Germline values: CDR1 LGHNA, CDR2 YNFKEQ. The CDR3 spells CASSQDGTGRGDEQFF. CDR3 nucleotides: TGTGCCAGCAGCCAAGATGGGACGGGGCGGGGCGATGAGCAGTTCTTC.

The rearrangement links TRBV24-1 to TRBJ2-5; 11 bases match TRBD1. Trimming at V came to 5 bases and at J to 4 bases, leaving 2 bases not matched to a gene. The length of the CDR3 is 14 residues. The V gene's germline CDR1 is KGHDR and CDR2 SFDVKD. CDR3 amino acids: CATSGTGGLETQYF. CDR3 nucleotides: TGTGCCACCAGTGGGACAGGGGGCTTAGAGACCCAGTACTTC.

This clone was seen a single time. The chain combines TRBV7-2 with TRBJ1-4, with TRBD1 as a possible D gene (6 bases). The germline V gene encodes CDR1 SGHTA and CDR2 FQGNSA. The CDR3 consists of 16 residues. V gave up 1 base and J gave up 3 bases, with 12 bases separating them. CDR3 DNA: TGTGCCAGCAGCTTAGGGGGGCGCTTAGCTAATGAAAAACTGTTTTTT. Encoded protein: CASSLGGRLANEKLFF.

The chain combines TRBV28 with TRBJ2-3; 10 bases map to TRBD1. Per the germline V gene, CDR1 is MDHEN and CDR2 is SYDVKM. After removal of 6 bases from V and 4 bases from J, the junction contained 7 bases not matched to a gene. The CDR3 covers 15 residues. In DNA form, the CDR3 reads TGTGCCAGCAGCTTAACGGGACAGGGGCCAGATACGCAGTATTTT. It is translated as CASSLTGQGPDTQYF.

CDR3 DNA sequence: TGTGCCAGCAGTGATACCGGGACAGCCTATGGCTACACCTTC. Its translation: CASSDTGTAYGYTF. V usage is TRBV25-1 and J usage is TRBJ1-2; 7 bases are shared with TRBD1. V shed 3 bases, J shed 4 bases, and the junction held 5 bases outside the gene matches. The CDR3 covers 14 residues. Germline V CDR1 and CDR2: MGHDK, SYGVNS.

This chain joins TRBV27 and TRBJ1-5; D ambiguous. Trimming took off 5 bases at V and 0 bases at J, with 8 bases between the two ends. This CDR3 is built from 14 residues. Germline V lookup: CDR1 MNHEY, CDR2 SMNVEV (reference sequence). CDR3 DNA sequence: TGTGCCAGCAGTCGTGTCCTTAGCAATCAGCCCCAGCATTTT. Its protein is CASSRVLSNQPQHF.

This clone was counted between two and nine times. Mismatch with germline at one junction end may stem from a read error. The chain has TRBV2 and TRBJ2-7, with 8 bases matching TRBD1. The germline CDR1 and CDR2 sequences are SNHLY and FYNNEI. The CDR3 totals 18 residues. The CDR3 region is CASWSQDRGRASSSEQYF. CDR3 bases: TGTGCCAGCTGGTCCCAAGACAGGGGAAGGGCCTCCTCCTCCGAGCAGTACTTC.

Written as DNA, the CDR3 is TGTGCCATCCGAGGCCAAGCGGGGGAGACCCAGTACTTC. It encodes CAIRGQAGETQYF. The chain couples TRBV10-3 to TRBJ2-5; 7 nucleotides agree with TRBD2. The CDR3 runs to 13 residues. V gave up 8 bases and J gave up 5 bases; unmatched junction bases: 8. CDR1 and CDR2 from the germline V gene are ENHRY and SYGVKD.

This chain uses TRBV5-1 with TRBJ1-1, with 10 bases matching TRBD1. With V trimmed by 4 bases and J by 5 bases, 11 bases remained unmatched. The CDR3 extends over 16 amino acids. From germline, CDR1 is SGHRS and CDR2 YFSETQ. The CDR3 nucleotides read TGCGCCAGCAGCGGGGGACAGGGGAGGTTAGGGACTGAAGCTTTCTTT. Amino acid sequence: CASSGGQGRLGTEAFF.

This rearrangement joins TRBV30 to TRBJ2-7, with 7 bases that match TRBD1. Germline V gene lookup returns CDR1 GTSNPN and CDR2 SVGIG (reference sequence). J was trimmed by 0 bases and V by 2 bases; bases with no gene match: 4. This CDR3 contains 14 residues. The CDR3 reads CAWSTGQDSYEQYF. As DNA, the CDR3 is TGTGCCTGGAGTACCGGACAGGACTCCTACGAGCAGTACTTC.

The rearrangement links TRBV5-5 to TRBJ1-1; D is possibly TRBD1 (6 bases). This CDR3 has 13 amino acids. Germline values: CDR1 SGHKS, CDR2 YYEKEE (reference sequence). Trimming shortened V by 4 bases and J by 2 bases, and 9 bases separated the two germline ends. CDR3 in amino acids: CASSNRANTEAFF. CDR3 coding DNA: TGTGCCAGCAGCAACAGGGCCAACACTGAAGCTTTCTTT.